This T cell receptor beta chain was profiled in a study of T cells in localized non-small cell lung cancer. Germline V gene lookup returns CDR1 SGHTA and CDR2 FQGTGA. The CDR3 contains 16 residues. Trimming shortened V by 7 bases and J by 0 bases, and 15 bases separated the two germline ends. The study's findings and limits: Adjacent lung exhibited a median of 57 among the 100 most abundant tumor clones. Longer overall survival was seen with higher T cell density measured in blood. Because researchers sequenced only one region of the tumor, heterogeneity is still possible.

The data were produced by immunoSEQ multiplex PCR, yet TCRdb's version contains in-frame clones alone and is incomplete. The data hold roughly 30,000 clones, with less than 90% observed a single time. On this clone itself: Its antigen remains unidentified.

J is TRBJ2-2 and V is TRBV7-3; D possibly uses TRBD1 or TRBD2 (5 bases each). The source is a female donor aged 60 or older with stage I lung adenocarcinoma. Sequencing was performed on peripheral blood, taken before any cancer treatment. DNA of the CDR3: TGTGCCAGCATCCTAGAGGGGACGACGAACACCGGGGAGCTGTTTTTT. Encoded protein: CASILEGTTNTGELFF.